The clone carrying this T cell receptor beta chain was counted between two and nine times. The target antigen is unknown. The data were taken from a study of T cells in Graves' hyperthyroidism and ophthalmopathy. Regions amplified from RNA transcripts were the TCR beta CDR3 regions. The TCR CDR3 was amplified in a first-round RT-PCR using the HTBI primer set. Via MiXCR, TCRdb re-called the multiplex PCR reads, giving one row per CDR3 protein. Of over 500,000 distinct CDR3 sequences listed, 14% are singletons. CDR3 length: 13 amino acids. Trimming took off 3 bases at V and 4 bases at J, with 6 bases between the two ends. Germline lookup yields CDR1 MNHEY and CDR2 SMNVEV (reference sequence). Study results and limitations: Peripheral blood also featured most of the thyroid clonotypes expanded above 0.001.

This clonotype was obtained from a woman aged 40 to 49 with Graves' hyperthyroidism. The chain uses TRBV27 and TRBJ1-4, with D unclear. The specimen was blood. The CDR3 region is CASSFGNNEKLFF. In nucleotides, the CDR3 is TGTGCCAGCAGTTTTGGCAATAATGAAAAACTGTTTTTT.